What follows is one TCR beta chain and its context. The V gene's germline CDR1 is SNHLY and CDR2 FYNNEI. This CDR3 region has 16 residues. Losses at the gene ends were 4 bases for V and 8 bases for J; bases not matched to a gene: 13. Recruited during active infection, patients (from Seattle) were subsequently followed longitudinally. The sample originates from a study of blood T cell repertoires in COVID-19. Overall study: T cells, B-cell-depleted T cells, or PBMCs supplied cDNA or gDNA.

As handled by the study authors: Estimated nucleated cell counts came from reference gene primer amplification. Sequencing used immunoSEQ multiplex PCR; TCRdb keeps in-frame clones, though not all of them. From that table come the V and J calls and clone size; the DNA was used to work out D and trimming. The sample includes over 200,000 clones, about 80% seen only once; the top ten take over 6%. Sequenced material: peripheral blood. The receptor was derived from an elderly woman with COVID-19, enrolled during active disease. The chain recombines TRBV2 with TRBJ1-4, with 7 bases identical to TRBD1. The CDR3 nucleotides read TGTGCCAGCAGTGGAACGAACAGGGGCGGAGGAGAAAAACTGTTTTTT. It encodes CASSGTNRGGGEKLFF. The entire variable domain, with the rest obtained from reference TRBV2 and TRBJ1-4, is as follows: EPEVTQTPSHQVTQMGQEVILRCVPISNHLYFYWYRQILGQKVEFLVSFYNNEISEKSEIFDDQFSVERPDGSNFTLKIRSTKLEDSAMYFCASSGTNRGGGEKLFFGSGTQLSVL.